Here is one T cell receptor beta chain with its context. The sample is drawn from a study of blood T cell repertoires in COVID-19. Study-level information: The analysed material was cDNA or gDNA that came from T cells, B-cell-depleted T cells, or PBMCs.

Trimming removed 5 bases from V and 2 bases from J; junction bases left unmatched: 5. Germline V gene lookup returns CDR1 MNHEY and CDR2 SMNVEV (reference sequence). The CDR3 is 14 residues long. As originally analysed: For nucleated cells, counts were estimated from reference gene primer amplification. TCRdb's table, derived via immunoSEQ multiplex PCR, lists solely in-frame clones and lacks some. V and J calls and clone size follow that table, whereas D and trimming were derived from the DNA. The sample holds some 320,000 clones, around 92% seen once. The sequencing input was peripheral blood. The sequence came from a woman in her twenties or thirties with COVID-19, enrolled during active disease. V usage is TRBV27 and J usage is TRBJ1-1, with 7 nucleotides matching TRBD1. The CDR3 loop is CASSRQGSNTEAFF. The DNA of the CDR3 is TGTGCCAGCAGTAGACAGGGAAGCAACACTGAAGCTTTCTTT.